Following are 15 T cell receptor beta chains from one sample sequenced in a study of Graves' ophthalmopathy and Graves' hyperthyroidism. Amplified material comprised TCR beta CDR3 regions derived from RNA transcripts. HTBI primers were employed in first-round RT-PCR, then a second-round multiplex PCR followed. TCRdb reanalysed the multiplex PCR reads using MiXCR and keeps one entry per CDR3 protein. Of roughly 220,000 distinct CDR3 sequences listed, less than 55% are singletons. Sequenced input: peripheral blood. These receptors came from an adult man with Graves' ophthalmopathy.

In its sample, this clonotype was seen a few times. The chain links TRBV15 to TRBJ2-5; possible D gene TRBD1, 5 bases. V was cut by 3 bases and J by 1 base, with 12 bases left in between. CDR1 and CDR2 (germline): LNHNV, YYDKDF (reference sequence). The CDR3 totals 15 residues. In DNA form, the CDR3 reads TGTGCCACCAGCAGTGGAAGGACAATCCAAGAGACCCAGTACTTC. Translation gives CATSSGRTIQETQYF.

The chain couples TRBV7-9 to TRBJ1-5; D gene uncertain. Germline V gene sequence: CDR1 SEHNR, CDR2 FQNEAQ (reference sequence). This CDR3 region has 16 residues. The V and J ends lost 6 bases and 0 bases respectively, with 15 bases between them. The CDR3 nucleotides read TGTGCCAGCAGTTACCCATGGACGGGTAGCAATCAGCCCCAGCATTTT. Residues: CASSYPWTGSNQPQHF.

The sample holds a few counts of this clonotype. The chain is built from TRBV2 and TRBJ1-4; possible D gene TRBD1, 5 bases. Germline V gives CDR1 SNHLY, CDR2 FYNNEI. The CDR3 sequence is 15 residues long. The V and J ends lost 4 bases and 3 bases respectively, with 12 bases between them. The CDR3 coding sequence is TGTGCCAGCAGTGTATCGAAGGGGTCTAATGAAAAACTGTTTTTT. Its translation is CASSVSKGSNEKLFF.

The CDR3 sequence: CSASIGISNQPQHF. In nucleotides, the CDR3 is TGCAGTGCTAGTATCGGGATCAGCAATCAGCCCCAGCATTTT. This chain joins TRBV20-1 and TRBJ1-5; no clear D. V was cut by 3 bases and J by 1 base, with 10 bases left in between. The length of the CDR3 is 14 residues. CDR1 is DFQATT and CDR2 is SNEGSKA in the germline V gene (reference sequence).

The CDR3 nucleotides are TGTGCCAGCCAACGAGGACAGGGCTACGAGCAGTACTTC. It is translated as CASQRGQGYEQYF. J is TRBJ2-7 and V is TRBV12-3 or TRBV12-4; 8 bases agree with TRBD1. The CDR3 totals 13 residues. Losses at the gene ends were 8 bases for V and 3 bases for J; bases not matched to a gene: 6.

The V and J genes are TRBV25-1 and TRBJ1-3; D call uncertain. The germline gives CDR1 MGHDK, CDR2 SYGVNS. This CDR3 has 14 amino acids. The V end was cut by 6 bases, the J end by 2 bases, with 11 bases between. CDR3 loop: CASSLQGTGNTIYF. The CDR3 bases are TGTGCCAGCAGCTTGCAAGGTACTGGAAACACCATATATTTT.

This clonotype was counted only a few times. The chain couples TRBV12-3 or TRBV12-4 to TRBJ1-2; possible D gene TRBD1, 6 bases. The V and J ends lost 6 bases and 3 bases respectively, with 8 bases between them. The length of the CDR3 is 12 residues. The CDR3 region is CASSQGHYGYTF. CDR3 in DNA: TGTGCCAGCAGCCAGGGGCACTATGGCTACACCTTC.

This sequence joins TRBV7-9 and TRBJ2-6; TRBD1 matches at 8 bases. TRBJ2-1 matches the DNA end more closely, so the J call is doubtful. This CDR3 spans 16 amino acids. Germline V lookup: CDR1 SEHNR, CDR2 FQNEAQ (reference sequence). CDR3 in amino acids: CASSFLTGGVGNEQFF. For the CDR3, the DNA is TGTGCCAGCAGCTTTCTAACAGGGGGAGTGGGCAATGAGCAGTTCTTC.

V is TRBV10-2 and J is TRBJ1-2; 9 positions match TRBD1. CDR3 length: 16 amino acids. The germline CDR1 and CDR2 sequences are WSHSY and SAAADI. With V trimmed by 4 bases and J by 0 bases, 6 bases remained unmatched. The CDR3 DNA reads TGCGCCAGCAGTGCCTGGGGACAGGGAGCTAACTATGGCTACACCTTC. Translation: CASSAWGQGANYGYTF.

This sequence joins TRBV2 and TRBJ2-5; 10 nucleotides match TRBD2. The CDR3 sequence is 15 residues long. Germline CDR1 reads SNHLY; CDR2 reads FYNNEI. The junction had 1 base not matched to a gene; V was cut back by 2 bases and J by 1 base. The CDR3 is CASSEKRGGQETQYF. The CDR3 bases are TGTGCCAGCAGTGAAAAGCGGGGGGGCCAAGAGACCCAGTACTTC.

This clonotype was found a few times. The genes are TRBV20-1 and TRBJ1-2, with D hard to call. CDR1 and CDR2 from the germline V gene are DFQATT and SNEGSKA (reference sequence). V gave up 0 bases and J gave up 8 bases, with 13 bases separating them. The CDR3 runs to 13 residues. CDR3 DNA: TGCAGTGCTAGAGATCTTCCCCGGATGGGCTACACCTTC. Its protein is CSARDLPRMGYTF.

As regards this clonotype: Possible read error: a much larger clone is one base away. The CDR3 ends on some other residue instead of the conserved phenylalanine or tryptophan, so this is likely a read error. This rearrangement joins TRBV7-3 to TRBJ1-1, with D unclear. CDR1 SGHTA and CDR2 FQGTGA come from the germline V gene. This CDR3 has 11 residues. The CDR3 loop is CAGSFGTEAFS. The CDR3 DNA follows: TGTGCTGGAAGTTTCGGCACTGAAGCTTTCTCT.

This CDR3 is CASSQDWTSTDTQYF. In DNA, the CDR3 is TGTGCCAGCAGTCAAGACTGGACTAGCACAGATACGCAGTATTTT. The chain employs TRBV2 and TRBJ1-4, with D tentatively TRBD2 (5 bases). The J call may be mistaken, given a closer DNA end match to TRBJ2-3. Germline CDR1 reads SNHLY; CDR2 reads FYNNEI. The CDR3 length is 15 residues.

This clonotype was observed at least ten times. The chain couples TRBV29-1 to TRBJ1-1; D remains ambiguous. Between the trimmed V and J ends, which lost 2 bases and 6 bases, there was a span of 4 bases. Germline lookup yields CDR1 SQVTM and CDR2 ANQGSEA. The CDR3 sequence is 10 residues long. In DNA, the CDR3 is TGCAGCGTTGAAAGGGCTGAAGCTTTCTTT. Translation gives CSVERAEAFF.

V and J are TRBV7-3 and TRBJ1-1; D is unresolved. The germline gives CDR1 SGHTA, CDR2 FQGTGA. Trimming removed 5 bases from V and 0 bases from J, with 13 bases in between. The CDR3 runs to 15 residues. The CDR3 is CASSQRANMNTEAFF. In DNA form, the CDR3 reads TGTGCCAGCAGCCAACGGGCCAATATGAACACTGAAGCTTTCTTT.